A selection of T cell receptor beta chains follows, all from one sample in a study of T-cell memory formation after mild COVID-19. In TCRdb, the 5' RACE reads were re-called with MiXCR into one record per CDR3 protein. The repertoire has roughly 550,000 distinct CDR3 sequences, over 20% of them found once; the top ten carry under 15%. Source material: PBMCs or a T cell subset sorted from them (not recorded which). Receptors originate from an adult woman who had mild COVID-19 (a few samples of this study predate the infection). Cell type and time point are not known. CDR3s include the opening cysteine and the closing phenylalanine or tryptophan. Fields, in order: D gene, V gene, J gene, clone size, CDR3 DNA, CDR3 protein. The D gene is left open where the match is weak. Some rows have no size entry. The others give once, few or many, or a class for an expanded clone.

.,TRBV5-1,TRBJ2-7,many,TGCGCCAGCAGCTTGGAGGTGGGGCCGTCCTACGAGCAGTACTTC,CASSLEVGPSYEQYF
TRBD2,TRBV7-2,TRBJ2-5,.,TGTGCCAGCAGCTTGAGCGGGAGTAACAGTGGGACCCAGTACTTC,CASSLSGSNSGTQYF
.,TRBV25-1,TRBJ2-6,.,TGTGCCAGCAGTGCAGCAGGGACTGGGGCCAACGTCCTGACTTTC,CASSAAGTGANVLTF
TRBD2,TRBV6-2/TRBV6-3,TRBJ2-7,few,TGTGCCAGCAGGGAAGCAGGACTAGCGGAGTACTACGAGCAGTACTTC,CASREAGLAEYYEQYF
TRBD2,TRBV7-3,TRBJ2-1,few,TGTGCCAGCAGCTCTAGCGGGAGTATCGGTAATGAGCAGTTCTTC,CASSSSGSIGNEQFF
.,TRBV7-8,TRBJ2-1,.,TGTGCCAGCAGCTCCTATGAAGGACAGCGCGATGAGCAGTTCTTC,CASSSYEGQRDEQFF
TRBD1,TRBV11-3,TRBJ2-1,.,TGTGCCAGCAGCTTAACAGGGGTTTCCTACAATGAGCAGTTCTTC,CASSLTGVSYNEQFF
TRBD1,TRBV25-1,TRBJ1-6,.,TGTGCCAGCGCTTTTCCGGGACAGGATAATTCACCCCTCCACTTT,CASAFPGQDNSPLHF
TRBD1,TRBV15,TRBJ1-2,.,TGTGCCACCAGCAGAGAGGGGACAGGGAACTATGGCTACACCTTC,CATSREGTGNYGYTF
.,TRBV29-1,TRBJ2-1,few,TGCAGCGCCCCACGAGACTCCTACAATGAGCAGTTCTTC,CSAPRDSYNEQFF
.,TRBV5-1,TRBJ1-2,.,TGCGCCAGCAGCTTGGAGGCCTACTATGGCTACACCTTC,CASSLEAYYGYTF
.,TRBV6-6,TRBJ1-5,.,TGTGCCAGCGAGAGGGACGGCAATCAGCCCCAGCATTTT,CASERDGNQPQHF
TRBD2,TRBV6-6,TRBJ2-1,few,TGTGCCAGCAGTTACCCGACTAGCGGGAGAGGACATGAGCAGTTCTTC,CASSYPTSGRGHEQFF
.,TRBV11-2,TRBJ2-6,once,TGTGCCAGCAGCTTAACAGACTCTGGGGCCAACGTCCTGACTTTC,CASSLTDSGANVLTF
.,TRBV6-1,TRBJ1-6,.,TGTGCCATCGCCGGGATGGTCAATTCACCCCTCCACTTT,CAIAGMVNSPLHF
TRBD2,TRBV9,TRBJ2-7,few,TGTGCCAGCAGCGTAGCGGCTAGCGGGGCCTACGAGCAGTACTTC,CASSVAASGAYEQYF
.,TRBV6-2/TRBV6-3,TRBJ1-6,.,TGTGCCAGCAGCCAGATCGGAGCTTCACCCCTCCACTTT,CASSQIGASPLHF
TRBD1,TRBV12-3/TRBV12-4,TRBJ2-7,.,TGTGCCAGCAGTTTGACAGGGGGCAGGGAGCAGTACTTC,CASSLTGGREQYF
.,TRBV4-2,TRBJ2-7,.,TGTGCCAGCAGCCGGAAAATCGGGGGCTGGGACGAGCAGTACTTC,CASSRKIGGWDEQYF
.,TRBV5-1,TRBJ2-3,.,TGCGCCAGCAGCTTGGGGTTCCGAACTAGTACAGATACGCAGTATTTT,CASSLGFRTSTDTQYF
TRBD1,TRBV24-1,TRBJ1-2,.,TGTGCCACCAGTGATACAGGGGCGTATGGCTACACCTTC,CATSDTGAYGYTF
TRBD1,TRBV2,TRBJ2-3,few,TGTGCCAGCACCCCCGGGACAGGCTACACAGATACGCAGTATTTT,CASTPGTGYTDTQYF
.,TRBV7-9,TRBJ2-5,few,TGTGCCAGCAGCTCCCTAGCAGGAGTTACAGAGACCCAGTACTTC,CASSSLAGVTETQYF
TRBD1,TRBV9,TRBJ2-7,.,TGTGCCAGCAGTTCCGGGACAGGCTCGAGCGAGCAGTACTTC,CASSSGTGSSEQYF
TRBD2,TRBV13,TRBJ2-2,few,TGTGCCAGCAGACGACTAGCGGGAGTCGCGGAGCTGTTTTTT,CASRRLAGVAELFF
.,TRBV11-1,TRBJ1-2,few,TGTGCCAGCAGCTACTTAACCGTCCCGAATTTCTATGGCTACACCTTC,CASSYLTVPNFYGYTF